These 19 T cell receptor beta chains were sequenced from one sample in a study of beta chain features in type 1 diabetes. TCRB transcripts that were expressed got sequenced, as all of the isolated RNA had been reverse transcribed. TCRdb keeps only in-frame clones here, not all; method: immunoSEQ multiplex PCR. The data contain hundreds of thousands of clones, approximately 8.2% of them singletons. The specimen was central memory CD4+ T cells from blood. These receptors all stem from a woman aged 18-29 years in good health.

This clone was detected a few times. The chain uses TRBV7-8 and TRBJ2-7; weak D call: TRBD2 (6 bases). Trimming removed 4 bases at V and 6 bases at J, with 22 bases between. CDR3 size: 16 residues. Germline CDR1 SGHVS, CDR2 FQNEAQ. The CDR3 coding sequence is TGTGCCAGCAGCTCCCCTGGGGGGTCGGGTTGGGGCGAGCAGTACTTC. As protein: CASSSPGGSGWGEQYF.

The V gene is TRBV2, the J gene TRBJ2-6; D unresolved. Germline values: CDR1 SNHLY, CDR2 FYNNEI. Trimming took 3 bases from V and 0 from J, leaving 6 bases between them. The CDR3 loop spans 15 amino acids. In DNA, the CDR3 is TGTGCCAGCAGTGACCAGGACTCTGGGGCCAACGTCCTGACTTTC. Residues: CASSDQDSGANVLTF.

Only a few counts were recorded for this clone. The same CDR3 is also encoded by other DNA sequences in this sample. This rearrangement joins TRBV9 to TRBJ1-4; a weak D match, TRBD1 (5 bases). The CDR3 loop spans 15 amino acids. Germline V CDR1 and CDR2: SGDLS, YYNGEE. V was pared by 0 bases and J by 4 bases, with 10 bases between. The CDR3 region is CASSVAPGDNEKLFF. The CDR3 DNA reads TGTGCCAGCAGCGTAGCTCCGGGGGATAATGAAAAACTGTTTTTT.

The V call is TRBV6-6, the J call TRBJ2-5; D may be TRBD2 (5 bases). The germline CDR1 and CDR2 sequences are MNHNY and SVGAGI (reference sequence). The CDR3 contains 16 residues. Trimming stripped 2 bases from V and 3 bases from J, with 16 bases between. The CDR3 sequence: CASSYGRTYGEETQYF. Written as DNA, the CDR3 is TGTGCCAGCAGTTACGGACGAACTTACGGGGAAGAGACCCAGTACTTC.

The table lists this clone with many counts. CDR3 sequence reads: CASSLGGRAYNEQFF. CDR3 in DNA: TGTGCCAGCAGTTTAGGCGGGAGGGCCTACAATGAGCAGTTCTTC. The rearrangement uses TRBV28 and TRBJ2-1; 9 bases match TRBD2. Germline assignment: CDR1 MDHEN and CDR2 SYDVKM. J was trimmed by 2 bases and V by 2 bases; bases with no gene match: 1. This CDR3 contains 15 residues.

There are a few counts of this clone. The same CDR3 arises from other DNA sequences in this sample as well. The chain carries TRBV2 and TRBJ2-3; D is undetermined. Germline CDR1 reads SNHLY; CDR2 reads FYNNEI. The CDR3 loop spans 13 amino acids. Trimming took off 6 bases at V and 1 base at J, with 8 bases between the two ends. For the CDR3, the DNA is TGTGCCAGCAGCGACCGTGGCACAGATACGCAGTATTTT. Protein product: CASSDRGTDTQYF.

The chain links TRBV4-2 to TRBJ2-7, with D perhaps TRBD1 (5 bases). The CDR3 extends over 14 amino acids. The germline gives CDR1 LGHNA, CDR2 YNFKEQ. The V end was cut by 4 bases, the J end by 1 base, with 11 bases between. CDR3 sequence reads: CASSPTVGSYEQYF. DNA for the CDR3: TGTGCCAGCAGCCCGACAGTGGGGTCCTACGAGCAGTACTTC.

This clone was detected many times. Other DNA sequences in the sample encode the same CDR3. J is TRBJ2-1 and V is TRBV5-1; no definite D call. Germline values: CDR1 SGHRS, CDR2 YFSETQ. The CDR3 consists of 14 residues. The V gene lost 0 bases and the J gene lost 5 bases, with 9 bases spanning the gap. CDR3 sequence (DNA): TGCGCCAGCAGCTTGGGGTCAGGTAACAATGAGCAGTTCTTC. Its translation: CASSLGSGNNEQFF.

Ten or more counts support this clone. The chain has TRBV27 and TRBJ2-7, with 7 bases matching TRBD1. The CDR3 consists of 15 residues. J was trimmed by 1 base and V by 6 bases; bases with no gene match: 9. Germline V gene sequence: CDR1 MNHEY, CDR2 SMNVEV (reference sequence). This CDR3 is CASRLTGQMSYEQYF. DNA of the CDR3: TGTGCCAGCAGACTGACGGGACAGATGTCCTACGAGCAGTACTTC.

This clone was counted ten times or more. The rearrangement joins TRBV7-3 to TRBJ2-1; D not certain. The V end lost 2 bases, the J end lost 9 bases, and 11 bases lay between the germline ends. The CDR3 consists of 13 residues. Germline V gene lookup returns CDR1 SGHTA and CDR2 FQGTGA. The CDR3 here is CASSLPGVSEQFF. The CDR3 DNA reads TGTGCCAGCAGCTTACCCGGTGTCAGTGAGCAGTTCTTC.

This clone was recorded a few times. The chain couples TRBV13 to TRBJ2-2; D is ambiguous. This CDR3 contains 16 residues. V lost 0 bases and J lost 6, with 14 bases in between. From germline, CDR1 is PRHDT and CDR2 FYEKMQ (reference sequence). CDR3 residues: CASSLGRHLTPGELFF. The CDR3 coding sequence is TGTGCCAGCAGCTTAGGCCGACACCTTACTCCCGGGGAGCTGTTTTTT.

The CDR3 here is CASSLMGYTIYF. CDR3 nucleotides: TGTGCCAGCAGTTTAATGGGATACACCATATATTTT. The gene calls are TRBV2 and TRBJ1-3; no reliable D call. Per the germline V gene, CDR1 is SNHLY and CDR2 is FYNNEI. The V and J ends lost 5 bases and 8 bases respectively, with 10 bases between them. The CDR3 is 12 amino acids. Variable domain in full (rest from reference TRBV2 and TRBJ1-3): EPEVTQTPSHQVTQMGQEVILRCVPISNHLYFYWYRQILGQKVEFLVSFYNNEISEKSEIFDDQFSVERPDGSNFTLKIRSTKLEDSAMYFCASSLMGYTIYFGEGSWLTVV.

CDR3: CASSQRVMGNEQFF. As DNA, the CDR3 is TGCGCCAGCAGCCAAAGGGTAATGGGCAATGAGCAGTTCTTC. The J gene is TRBJ2-1, the V gene TRBV4-3, with no clear D. Trimming took off 2 bases at V and 6 bases at J, with 11 bases between the two ends. Looked up from germline, CDR1 is LGHNA and CDR2 is YSLEER. The CDR3 extends over 14 amino acids.

A few counts support this clone. V and J are TRBV5-4 and TRBJ2-7; TRBD2 matches at 7 bases. The V gene end was trimmed by 4 bases and the J gene end by 5 bases; junction bases not matched to a gene: 9. This CDR3 contains 14 residues. CDR1 is SGHNT and CDR2 is YYREEE in the germline V gene (reference sequence). As DNA, the CDR3 is TGTGCCAGCAGCGCGAAGGGAGGGAGGAACGAGCAGTACTTC. This encodes CASSAKGGRNEQYF.

This clone was detected a few times. This rearrangement joins TRBV23-1 to TRBJ1-1, with TRBD1 matching over 8 bases. TRBV23-1 is labeled an ORF, and its function is uncertain. The CDR3 length is 15 residues. Trimming took 2 bases from V and 7 from J; bases not matched to a gene: 9. CDR3: CASSQDGTGLREAFF. CDR3 nucleotides: TGCGCCAGCAGTCAAGACGGGACAGGTCTACGTGAAGCTTTCTTT.

The rearrangement uses TRBV5-4 and TRBJ1-2, with 7 bases lining up with TRBD1. Germline assignment: CDR1 SGHNT and CDR2 YYREEE (reference sequence). There are 13 residues in the CDR3. V dropped 10 bases and J dropped 7; count of bases not matched to a gene: 13. For the CDR3, the DNA is TGTGCCCGCCGATCAACCGGGACAGTTGGCTACACCTTC. It specifies CARRSTGTVGYTF. Looking up the rest from reference TRBV5-4 and TRBJ1-2 gives the full variable domain: ETGVTQSPTHLIKTRGQQVTLRCSSQSGHNTVSWYQQALGQGPQFIFQYYREEENGRGNFPPRFSGLQFPNYSSELNVNALELDDSALYLCARRSTGTVGYTFGSGTRLTVV.

This clone appeared a few times. This chain connects TRBV15 to TRBJ1-2; tentative D call: TRBD1 (5 bases). The CDR3 is made up of 13 amino acids. CDR1 and CDR2 from the germline V gene are LNHNV and YYDKDF (reference sequence). The V and J ends lost 4 bases and 7 bases respectively, with 13 bases between them. CDR3 bases: TGTGCCACCAGCACGGCGGGGGATTTTGGCTACACCTTC. It encodes CATSTAGDFGYTF.

This clone was seen a few times. CDR3 coding DNA: TGTGCCAGCAGCGTAGCCTTAGGGGGCTACGAGCAGTACTTC. Protein sequence: CASSVALGGYEQYF. This chain joins TRBV11-2 and TRBJ2-7; perhaps TRBD1 as D (6 bases). CDR3 size: 14 residues. Germline V gives CDR1 SGHAT, CDR2 FQNNGV. With 5 bases removed from V and 3 bases from J, the gap between germline ends came to 14 bases. Using reference TRBV11-2 and TRBJ2-7 for the parts outside the CDR3, the full variable domain is EAGVAQSPRYKIIEKRQSVAFWCNPISGHATLYWYQQILGQGPKLLIQFQNNGVVDDSQLPKDRFSAERLKGVDSTLKIQPAKLEDSAVYLCASSVALGGYEQYFGPGTRLTVT.

This clone was observed a few times. The chain combines TRBV28 with TRBJ2-2, with 8 bases fitting TRBD2. The CDR3 consists of 15 residues. J lost 4 bases, V lost 5 bases, and 6 bases had no gene match. Looked up from germline, CDR1 is MDHEN and CDR2 is SYDVKM. The CDR3 reads CASSTAGEGTGELFF. The CDR3 DNA reads as TGTGCCAGCAGTACAGCGGGAGAGGGCACCGGGGAGCTGTTTTTT. The variable domain in full, completed from reference TRBV28 and TRBJ2-2, reads DVKVTQSSRYLVKRTGEKVFLECVQDMDHENMFWYRQDPGLGLRLIYFSYDVKMKEKGDIPEGYSVSREKKERFSLILESASTNQTSMYLCASSTAGEGTGELFFGEGSRLTVL.